These 20 T cell receptor beta chains were sequenced from one sample in a study of OX40 agonist ivuxolimab in advanced cancers. Generated by immunoSEQ multiplex PCR, the TCRdb table keeps only in-frame clones and is missing some. The table has around 37,000 clones, approximately 80% seen once. The sequenced sample was CD4+ or CD8+ T cells sorted from blood, obtained in a trial of the OX40 agonist ivuxolimab. These receptors originate from an adult with an advanced solid tumor such as melanoma, head and neck, liver or kidney cancer.

The chain has TRBV29-1 and TRBJ1-2, with D possibly being TRBD1 (6 bases). This CDR3 is 14 amino acids long. Germline assignment: CDR1 SQVTM and CDR2 ANQGSEA. Trimming shortened V by 3 bases and J by 3 bases, and 14 bases separated the two germline ends. The CDR3 spells CSVDSRGADYGYTF. CDR3 DNA: TGCAGCGTTGACTCCAGGGGAGCGGACTATGGCTACACCTTC. The full variable domain, in which reference TRBV29-1 and TRBJ1-2 provide the parts outside the CDR3, is SAVISQKPSRDICQRGTSLTIQCQVDSQVTMMFWYRQQPGQSLTLIATANQGSEATYESGFVIDKFPISRPNLTFSTLTVSNMSPEDSSIYLCSVDSRGADYGYTFGSGTRLTVV.

The gene calls are TRBV2 and TRBJ1-5, with 10 bases that match TRBD1. The CDR3 spans 13 residues. Germline CDR1 and CDR2: SNHLY and FYNNEI. The V and J ends lost 6 bases and 6 bases, in that order; junction bases with no gene match: 2. CDR3 loop: CASRTGGGQPQHF. CDR3 nucleotide sequence: TGTGCCAGCAGGACAGGGGGCGGTCAGCCCCAGCATTTT.

This sequence joins TRBV15 and TRBJ1-3; TRBD1 matches at 7 bases. The CDR3 is 17 amino acids. The ends lost 0 bases at V and 0 bases at J; junction bases unmatched: 5. Germline V CDR1 and CDR2: LNHNV, YYDKDF (reference sequence). The CDR3 region is CATSRDVGQVSGNTIYF. In nucleotides, the CDR3 is TGTGCCACCAGCAGAGATGTCGGACAGGTCTCTGGAAACACCATATATTTT.

Concerning this clone itself: The junction does not match germline at one end; this may be a read error. The chain is built from TRBV11-2 and TRBJ2-7, with a possible D match to TRBD2 (5 bases). This CDR3 region has 16 residues. CDR1 SGHAT and CDR2 FQNNGV come from the germline V gene. CDR3 loop: CASSQEGTEPAYEQDF. The CDR3 DNA is TGCGCCAGCAGCCAAGAGGGAACGGAACCGGCCTACGAGCAGGACTTC. Full variable domain (rest looked up from reference TRBV11-2 and TRBJ2-7): EAGVAQSPRYKIIEKRQSVAFWCNPISGHATLYWYQQILGQGPKLLIQFQNNGVVDDSQLPKDRFSAERLKGVDSTLKIQPAKLEDSAVYLCASSQEGTEPAYEQDFGPGTRLTVT.

This chain uses TRBV5-1 with TRBJ1-5; D is perhaps TRBD1 (6 bases). Germline lookup yields CDR1 SGHRS and CDR2 YFSETQ. This CDR3 region has 15 residues. V lost 0 bases and J lost 0, with 7 bases in between. For the CDR3, the DNA is TGCGCCAGCAGCTTGGCAGGGGATAGCAATCAGCCCCAGCATTTT. The encoded protein is CASSLAGDSNQPQHF.

The chain links TRBV7-9 to TRBJ1-3, with unresolved D. CDR1 and CDR2 from the germline V gene are SEHNR and FQNEAQ (reference sequence). The CDR3 runs to 12 residues. In DNA form, the CDR3 reads TGTGTCTTAGCAGGATCTGGAAACACCATATATTTT. Encoded protein: CVLAGSGNTIYF.

The rearrangement links TRBV6-5 to TRBJ1-2; TRBD1 aligns across 7 bases. Germline V lookup: CDR1 MNHEY, CDR2 SVGAGI. The CDR3 totals 14 residues. V shed 6 bases, J shed 8 bases, and the junction held 12 bases outside the gene matches. The DNA for the CDR3 is TGTGCCAGCAGAGATAGACAGGGAATTTACGGCTACACCTTC. This gives the protein CASRDRQGIYGYTF.

V usage is TRBV29-1 and J usage is TRBJ1-2; weak D call: TRBD1 (5 bases). V lost 6 bases and J 5 bases, leaving 16 bases between the germline ends. CDR1 is SQVTM and CDR2 is ANQGSEA in the germline V gene. The CDR3 is made up of 13 amino acids. CDR3 loop: CSVARDGGYGYTF. The CDR3 DNA sequence: TGCAGCGTGGCGAGGGACGGAGGATATGGCTACACCTTC.

This clone was seen a handful of times. The chain combines TRBV2 with TRBJ2-1; 8 nucleotides match TRBD2. CDR1 SNHLY and CDR2 FYNNEI come from the germline V gene. Unmatched junction bases numbered 4, after V lost 6 bases and J lost 6 bases. This CDR3 spans 13 amino acids. In DNA, the CDR3 is TGTGCCAGCAGCCGGGGGACTAGCAATGAGCAGTTCTTC. Its protein product is CASSRGTSNEQFF.

Note on this clone: Other DNA variants within this sample encode the same CDR3. The chain has TRBV4-3 and TRBJ1-1; D is unresolved. Trimming stripped 0 bases from V and 3 bases from J, with 8 bases between. The CDR3 length is 14 residues. The germline V gene encodes CDR1 LGHNA and CDR2 YSLEER. CDR3 in amino acids: CASSQDHRDTEAFF. The CDR3 nucleotides are TGCGCCAGCAGCCAAGATCACCGGGACACTGAAGCTTTCTTT.

The chain recombines TRBV9 with TRBJ2-2, with unresolved D. V was trimmed by 0 bases and J by 5 bases, leaving 8 bases between them. This CDR3 has 14 residues. Per germline, CDR1 SGDLS and CDR2 YYNGEE. CDR3 residues: CASSVGVGTGELFF. The CDR3 DNA follows: TGTGCCAGCAGCGTAGGGGTGGGGACCGGGGAGCTGTTTTTT.

This chain uses TRBV27 with TRBJ2-1, with D uncertain. The CDR3 is made up of 15 amino acids. Per the germline V gene, CDR1 is MNHEY and CDR2 is SMNVEV (reference sequence). V was trimmed by 2 bases and J by 2 bases, leaving 10 bases between them. The CDR3 region is CASSLDGEPYNEQFF. In nucleotides, the CDR3 is TGTGCCAGCAGTTTAGACGGTGAGCCCTACAATGAGCAGTTCTTC.

The sample holds a few counts of this clone. This rearrangement joins TRBV7-8 to TRBJ2-5; 8 nucleotides line up with TRBD1. Unmatched junction bases numbered 7, after V lost 2 bases and J lost 5 bases. CDR3 length: 15 amino acids. Germline-derived CDR1 and CDR2 are SGHVS and FQNEAQ. The CDR3 reads CASSLYGQGRETQYF. The CDR3 bases are TGTGCCAGCAGCTTATACGGACAGGGCCGGGAGACCCAGTACTTC.

The chain combines TRBV2 with TRBJ1-2; D is perhaps TRBD1 (6 bases). Germline CDR1 reads SNHLY; CDR2 reads FYNNEI. V shed 4 bases and J shed 6 bases, with 12 bases lying between them. The CDR3 runs to 13 residues. The CDR3 spells CASSVGTLNGYTF. The CDR3 DNA follows: TGTGCCAGCAGTGTCGGGACATTAAATGGCTACACCTTC.

This chain uses TRBV28 with TRBJ2-6; D not certain. This CDR3 spans 15 amino acids. Germline V gene data show CDR1 as MDHEN and CDR2 as SYDVKM. The germline V and J ends were trimmed by 3 bases and 0 bases, with 6 bases remaining between them. CDR3: CASSLFGSGANVLTF. The CDR3 nucleotides read TGTGCCAGCAGTTTGTTCGGCTCTGGGGCCAACGTCCTGACTTTC.

This chain connects TRBV7-9 to TRBJ2-2; 8 bases agree with TRBD1. The CDR3 has 14 amino acids. The V and J ends lost 4 bases and 7 bases, in that order; junction bases with no gene match: 5. Germline CDR1 and CDR2: SEHNR and FQNEAQ (reference sequence). As DNA, the CDR3 is TGTGCCAGCAGCTCCGGACAGGGTGGCGGGGAGCTGTTTTTT. Residues: CASSSGQGGGELFF.

The J gene is TRBJ2-3, the V gene TRBV15; either TRBD1 or TRBD2 may supply D (5 bases each). Trimming took 0 bases from V and 3 from J, leaving 10 bases between them. Germline V gives CDR1 LNHNV, CDR2 YYDKDF (reference sequence). The CDR3 spans 15 residues. For the CDR3, the DNA is TGTGCCACCAGCAGAGATGACAGCGGAACAGATACGCAGTATTTT. Its translation is CATSRDDSGTDTQYF.

This clone appeared once. This chain connects TRBV6-5 to TRBJ1-2, with a weak D call TRBD1 (6 bases). This CDR3 region has 12 residues. Germline loops: CDR1 MNHEY, CDR2 SVGAGI. V was clipped by 4 bases and J by 8 bases, with 11 bases between them. CDR3: CASSSRGEGYTF. The CDR3 nucleotides are TGTGCCAGCAGTTCCAGGGGTGAGGGCTACACCTTC.

This clone was counted a single time. The chain carries TRBV7-3 and TRBJ2-2; maybe TRBD2 (5 bases). The CDR3 covers 15 residues. Trimming left V 6 bases short and J 3 bases short, with 14 bases between. Looked up from germline, CDR1 is SGHTA and CDR2 is FQGTGA. The DNA of the CDR3 is TGTGCCAGCAGGCCCCGGGGAGTGGACACCGGGGAGCTGTTTTTT. Translation: CASRPRGVDTGELFF.

The chain combines TRBV28 with TRBJ2-1; the D is unclear. The CDR3 spans 15 residues. Trimming stripped 3 bases from V and 2 bases from J, with 11 bases between. The germline CDR1 and CDR2 sequences are MDHEN and SYDVKM. CDR3 nucleotide sequence: TGTGCCAGCAGTTTGGGCTCGGCCACCTACAATGAGCAGTTCTTC. Its translation: CASSLGSATYNEQFF.